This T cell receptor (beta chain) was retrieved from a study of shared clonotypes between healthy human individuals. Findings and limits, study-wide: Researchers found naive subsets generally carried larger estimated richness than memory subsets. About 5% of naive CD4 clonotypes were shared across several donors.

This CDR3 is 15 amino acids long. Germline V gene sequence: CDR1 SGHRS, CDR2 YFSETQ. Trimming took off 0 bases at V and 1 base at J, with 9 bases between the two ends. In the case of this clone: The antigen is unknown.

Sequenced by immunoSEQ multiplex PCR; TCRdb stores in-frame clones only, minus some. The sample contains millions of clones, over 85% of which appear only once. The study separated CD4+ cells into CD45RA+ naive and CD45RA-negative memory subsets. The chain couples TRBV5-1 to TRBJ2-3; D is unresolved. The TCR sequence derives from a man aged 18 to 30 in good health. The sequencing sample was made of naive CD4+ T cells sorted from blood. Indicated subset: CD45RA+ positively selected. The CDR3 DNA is TGCGCCAGCAGCTTGGAACTAACAGGCACAGATACGCAGTATTTT. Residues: CASSLELTGTDTQYF. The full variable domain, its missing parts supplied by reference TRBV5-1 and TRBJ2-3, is KAGVTQTPRYLIKTRGQQVTLSCSPISGHRSVSWYQQTPGQGLQFLFEYFSETQRNKGNFPGRFSGRQFSNSRSEMNVSTLELGDSALYLCASSLELTGTDTQYFGPGTRLTVL.